This passage covers 15 T cell receptor beta chains from one sample sequenced in a study of blood T cell repertoires in COVID-19. Profiled with immunoSEQ multiplex PCR; TCRdb holds only in-frame clones, not every one. The sample shows under 250,000 clones, about four fifths of them seen only once. Sequenced material: peripheral blood. Receptors were obtained from a woman aged 18-29 years with acute or convalescent COVID-19.

The CDR3 reads CASSITGTGDYEQYF. The CDR3 DNA is TGTGCCAGCAGCATAACCGGGACAGGGGACTACGAGCAGTACTTC. The chain has TRBV27 and TRBJ2-7, with 10 bases matching TRBD1. Germline V gives CDR1 MNHEY, CDR2 SMNVEV (reference sequence). This CDR3 region has 15 residues. The J segment lost 3 bases and the V segment lost 6 bases, leaving 8 bases of the junction unmatched.

The chain has TRBV10-2 and TRBJ1-3; maybe TRBD1 (5 bases). Germline V gene lookup returns CDR1 WSHSY and CDR2 SAAADI. The CDR3 extends over 18 amino acids. The V and J ends lost 2 bases and 0 bases respectively, with 17 bases between them. CDR3 loop: CASSERGLTVLSGNTIYF. In nucleotides, the CDR3 is TGCGCCAGCAGTGAGCGGGGACTAACAGTTCTCTCTGGAAACACCATATATTTT.

The chain recombines TRBV11-3 with TRBJ2-1; D call uncertain. CDR1 is SGHNT and CDR2 is YENEEA in the germline V gene. The CDR3 is made up of 10 amino acids. V gave up 8 bases and J gave up 9 bases, with 8 bases separating them. Here the CDR3 DNA reads TGTGCCAGCCGGGTGGGTGAGCAGTTCTTC. This sequence encodes CASRVGEQFF. The whole variable domain, filled in from reference TRBV11-3 and TRBJ2-1, reads EAGVVQSPRYKIIEKKQPVAFWCNPISGHNTLYWYLQNLGQGPELLIRYENEEAVDDSQLPKDRFSAERLKGVDSTLKIQPAELGDSAVYLCASRVGEQFFGPGTRLTVL.

A few counts support this clone. This rearrangement joins TRBV5-1 to TRBJ2-1; the match to TRBD2 covers 7 bases. Germline V lookup: CDR1 SGHRS, CDR2 YFSETQ. The CDR3 spans 19 residues. V lost 4 bases, J lost 7 bases, and 23 bases stayed unmatched. The CDR3 spells CASSSGTQAGKGMWNEQFF. The CDR3 nucleotides are TGCGCCAGCAGCAGCGGGACCCAGGCCGGGAAGGGGATGTGGAATGAGCAGTTCTTC.

The chain recombines TRBV19 with TRBJ2-7, with 9 positions matching TRBD1. Looked up from germline, CDR1 is LNHDA and CDR2 is SQIVND (reference sequence). CDR3 length: 16 amino acids. V was pared by 4 bases and J by 1 base, with 8 bases of the junction left unmatched. In nucleotides, the CDR3 is TGTGCCAGTAGTAGGACCGGGACAGGGATTTCCTACGAGCAGTACTTC. Amino acids: CASSRTGTGISYEQYF.

The chain has TRBV7-9 and TRBJ2-5; D is unresolved. Germline V lookup: CDR1 SEHNR, CDR2 FQNEAQ (reference sequence). The length of the CDR3 is 12 residues. Trimming removed 1 base from V and 3 bases from J, with 3 bases in between. CDR3 loop: CASSLVKETQYF. For the CDR3, the DNA is TGTGCCAGCAGCTTAGTAAAAGAGACCCAGTACTTC. Combining the CDR3 with reference TRBV7-9 and TRBJ2-5 gives the whole variable domain DTGVSQNPRHKITKRGQNVTFRCDPISEHNRLYWYRQTLGQGPEFLTYFQNEAQLEKSRLLSDRFSAERPKGSFSTLEIQRTEQGDSAMYLCASSLVKETQYFGPGTRLLVL.

This clone has just one count. The genes are TRBV21-1 and TRBJ2-3; the table assigns TRBD2, which was not confirmed against the DNA. TRBV21-1 is an annotated pseudogene. The CDR3 is made up of 15 amino acids. CDR3 nucleotides: TGTGCCAGCAGCAACGGCGGGGGAAGGGCAGATACGCAGTATTTT. Amino acids: CASSNGGGRADTQYF.

V and J are TRBV6-2 or TRBV6-3 and TRBJ1-6; D is uncertain. The CDR3 consists of 12 residues. The germline CDR1 and CDR2 sequences are MNHEY and SVGEGT. V dropped 4 bases and J dropped 9 bases, with 7 bases sitting between them. CDR3 amino acids: CASSSEVSPLHF. CDR3 coding DNA: TGTGCCAGCAGTTCAGAGGTTTCACCCCTCCACTTT.

The chain has TRBV2 and TRBJ2-3; 7 bases align to TRBD1. The V gene end was trimmed by 7 bases and the J gene end by 3 bases; junction bases not matched to a gene: 13. The germline CDR1 and CDR2 sequences are SNHLY and FYNNEI. CDR3 length: 16 amino acids. The CDR3 DNA follows: TGTGCCAGCACAAAAACGAGACAGGGTGGTACAGATACGCAGTATTTT. This translates into CASTKTRQGGTDTQYF.

V usage is TRBV5-1 and J usage is TRBJ2-3; 12 positions agree with TRBD1. The germline CDR1 and CDR2 sequences are SGHRS and YFSETQ. Losses at the gene ends were 7 bases for V and 4 bases for J; bases not matched to a gene: 10. This CDR3 has 16 amino acids. CDR3 in amino acids: CASHPGTGGAADTQYF. As DNA, the CDR3 is TGCGCCAGCCACCCGGGGACAGGGGGCGCAGCAGATACGCAGTATTTT.

Only a few counts were recorded for this clone. The chain combines TRBV13 with TRBJ1-1; D uncertain. This CDR3 region has 12 residues. Germline CDR1 and CDR2: PRHDT and FYEKMQ (reference sequence). V dropped 6 bases and J dropped 6 bases, with 11 bases sitting between them. The CDR3 DNA reads TGTGCCAGCAGTGAACGCGGCGCTGAAGCTTTCTTT. Residues: CASSERGAEAFF. The variable domain in full, completed from reference TRBV13 and TRBJ1-1, reads AAGVIQSPRHLIKEKRETATLKCYPIPRHDTVYWYQQGPGQDPQFLISFYEKMQSDKGSIPDRFSAQQFSDYHSELNMSSLELGDSALYFCASSERGAEAFFGQGTRLTVV.

The chain combines TRBV27 with TRBJ1-2, with D tentatively TRBD1 (6 bases). The CDR3 loop spans 14 amino acids. The germline CDR1 and CDR2 sequences are MNHEY and SMNVEV (reference sequence). V was pared by 6 bases and J by 8 bases, with 19 bases between. The CDR3 nucleotides are TGTGCCAGCAGCAAAGGGGGGGGCGGCAGAGGCTACACCTTC. It codes for CASSKGGGGRGYTF.

V is TRBV7-8 and J is TRBJ1-5; TRBD1 matches at 7 bases. V trimming: 5 bases; J trimming: 6 bases; junction bases outside the gene matches: 10. The CDR3 is made up of 15 amino acids. CDR1 is SGHVS and CDR2 is FQNEAQ in the germline V gene. CDR3 protein: CASSTRRQGLQPQHF. The CDR3 DNA is TGTGCCAGCAGCACCAGACGACAGGGACTTCAGCCCCAGCATTTT.

The chain is built from TRBV2 and TRBJ2-7; D perhaps matches TRBD1 (6 bases). Germline assignment: CDR1 SNHLY and CDR2 FYNNEI. This CDR3 comprises 13 residues. Trimming removed 5 bases at V and 3 bases at J, with 11 bases between. CDR3 amino acids: CASSRGQDYEQYF. The CDR3 DNA reads as TGTGCCAGCAGTAGGGGACAAGACTACGAGCAGTACTTC.

This clone was detected only a few times. V usage is TRBV28 and J usage is TRBJ2-2; 8 bases align to TRBD2. CDR1 is MDHEN and CDR2 is SYDVKM in the germline V gene. The CDR3 length is 18 residues. V shed 6 bases and J 3 bases; nucleotides not matched to a gene: 15. CDR3 protein: CASSLIGASGFHTGELFF. Here the CDR3 DNA reads TGTGCCAGCAGCCTCATCGGGGCTAGCGGGTTCCACACCGGGGAGCTGTTTTTT.